This T cell receptor (beta chain) comes out of a study of blood T cell repertoires in COVID-19. At the level of the study: T cells, B-cell-depleted T cells, or PBMCs provided the cDNA or gDNA that served as material.

Between the trimmed V and J ends, which lost 3 bases and 4 bases, there was a span of 16 bases. This CDR3 contains 17 residues. The germline gives CDR1 SGHTA, CDR2 FQGNSA. This clone is a singleton in its sample. Participant-given clinical history determined each cohort assignment. All recovered Cohort 3 donors got two negative PCRs, got clearance, or saw symptom resolution. Data came from immunoSEQ multiplex PCR; TCRdb stores just in-frame clones and leaves some out. The sample lists roughly 260,000 clones, around nine tenths occurring once. This sequence originates from a woman aged 18-29 years who had recovered from COVID-19. The specimen was PBMCs or T cells enriched from blood (not recorded which). The chain has TRBV7-2 and TRBJ2-6; D is possibly TRBD2 (5 bases). The CDR3 DNA sequence: TGTGCCAGCAGCTTTTATGTCGCGGGTCTGGGGGCCAACGTCCTGACTTTC. Protein: CASSFYVAGLGANVLTF.